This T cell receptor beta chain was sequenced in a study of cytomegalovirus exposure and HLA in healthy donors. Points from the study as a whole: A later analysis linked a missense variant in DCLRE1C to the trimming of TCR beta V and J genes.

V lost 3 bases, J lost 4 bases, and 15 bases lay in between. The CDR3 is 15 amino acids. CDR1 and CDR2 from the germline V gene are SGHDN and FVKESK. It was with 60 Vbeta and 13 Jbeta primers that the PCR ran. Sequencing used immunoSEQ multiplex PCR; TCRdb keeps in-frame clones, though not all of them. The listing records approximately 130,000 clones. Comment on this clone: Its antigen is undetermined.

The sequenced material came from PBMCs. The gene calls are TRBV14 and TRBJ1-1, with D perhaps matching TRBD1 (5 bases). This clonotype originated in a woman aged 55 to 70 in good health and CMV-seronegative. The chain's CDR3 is CASSHLPRGGTEAFF. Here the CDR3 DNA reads TGTGCCAGCAGCCACCTACCTCGCGGGGGCACTGAAGCTTTCTTT.